This T cell receptor (beta chain) was sequenced during a study of T cell repertoires in cytomegalovirus infection. Losses at the gene ends were 5 bases for V and 8 bases for J; bases not matched to a gene: 8. Germline CDR1 is SEHNR and CDR2 is FQNEAQ (reference sequence). This CDR3 is 16 amino acids long. MiXCR was run by TCRdb on the reads, yielding one entry per CDR3 protein. The data contain 740,000 or so distinct CDR3 sequences, less than 40% of them seen just once; the ten biggest clones take up 2.5% to 3%. Points from the study as a whole: Summed public TCR beta family frequency identified CMV carriers bearing the relevant HLA. It was HLA-C-restricted CMV-specific TCR beta clonotypes that dominated the response ex vivo.

Concerning this clonotype itself: Its antigen is undetermined.

The source of this sequence is a human donor in good health (CMV status not recorded). Some clones in this sample may be carry-over from other donors' samples. Sequenced material: PBMCs. The chain couples TRBV7-9 to TRBJ2-1; TRBD2 aligns across 14 bases. The CDR3 loop reads CASSGTGLAGEYEQFF. Here the CDR3 DNA reads TGTGCCAGCAGCGGTACGGGACTAGCGGGAGAGTATGAGCAGTTCTTC.